This T cell receptor (beta chain) was sequenced in a study of T cells expressing NK-cell markers. Study background: Sequenced donors, eight in total, included seven who were HCMV-seropositive and one who was seronegative.

CDR3 length equals 13 residues. From germline, CDR1 is MNHEY and CDR2 SVGEGT. Whole-study results and caveats: In several donors, dominant clonotypes made up roughly 28.3-65% of CD3+CD56-NKG2C+ cells.

Researchers built TCR beta cDNA using 5'RACE template switching with UMIs. For each CDR3 protein, TCRdb gives one entry from its re-call of the 5' RACE reads, without DNA. In all, the sample yields about 150,000 distinct CDR3 sequences. On this clonotype: Its antigen is not identified.

The clonotype was recovered from a woman aged 45-59 years in good health. The chain has TRBV6-2 or TRBV6-3 and TRBJ2-3; checking the TCRdb D call of TRBD1 is not possible without DNA. Sequences were obtained from blood T cells: a sorted CD56 or NKG2C T cell subset, CD4+ or CD8+ T cells, or bulk PBMC T cells (not recorded which). The CDR3 spells CASSFGRVDTQYF.